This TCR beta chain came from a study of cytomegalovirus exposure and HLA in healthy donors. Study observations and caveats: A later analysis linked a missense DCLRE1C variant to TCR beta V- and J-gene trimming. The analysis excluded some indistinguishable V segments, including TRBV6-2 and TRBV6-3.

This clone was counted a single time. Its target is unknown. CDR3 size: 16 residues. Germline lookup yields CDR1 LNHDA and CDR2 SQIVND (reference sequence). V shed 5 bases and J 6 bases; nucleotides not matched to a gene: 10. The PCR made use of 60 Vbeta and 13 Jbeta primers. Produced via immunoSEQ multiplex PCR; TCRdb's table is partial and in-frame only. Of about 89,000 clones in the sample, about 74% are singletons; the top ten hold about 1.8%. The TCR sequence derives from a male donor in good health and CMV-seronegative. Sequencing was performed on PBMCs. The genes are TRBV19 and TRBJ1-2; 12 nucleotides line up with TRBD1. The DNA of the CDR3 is TGTGCCAGTAGTCCCCCCGGGGGACAGGGGGCGAATGGCTACACCTTC. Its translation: CASSPPGGQGANGYTF. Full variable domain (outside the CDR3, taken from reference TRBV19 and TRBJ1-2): DGGITQSPKYLFRKEGQNVTLSCEQNLNHDAMYWYRQDPGQGLRLIYYSQIVNDFQKGDIAEGYSVSREKKESFPLTVTSAQKNPTAFYLCASSPPGGQGANGYTFGSGTRLTVV.